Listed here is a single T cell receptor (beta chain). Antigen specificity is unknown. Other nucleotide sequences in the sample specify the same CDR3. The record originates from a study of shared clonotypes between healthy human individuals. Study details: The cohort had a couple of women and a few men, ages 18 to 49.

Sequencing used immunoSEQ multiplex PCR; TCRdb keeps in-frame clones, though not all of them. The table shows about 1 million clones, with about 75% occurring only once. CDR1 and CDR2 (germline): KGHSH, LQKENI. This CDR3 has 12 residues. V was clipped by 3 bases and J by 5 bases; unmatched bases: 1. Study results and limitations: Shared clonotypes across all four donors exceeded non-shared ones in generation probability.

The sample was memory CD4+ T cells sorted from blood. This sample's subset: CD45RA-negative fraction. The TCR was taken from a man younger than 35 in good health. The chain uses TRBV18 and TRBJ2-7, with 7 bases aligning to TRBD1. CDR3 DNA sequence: TGTGCCAGCTCACCGCAGGGGGACGAGCAGTACTTC. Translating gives CASSPQGDEQYF.